The clone carrying this T cell receptor beta chain occurred many times. The antigen is undetermined. The data were obtained in a study of response to subunit inactivated influenza vaccine. Study-wide results and caveats: New T cells are recruited in small numbers by each seasonal influenza vaccination, according to the authors' suggestion.

CDR3 length: 13 amino acids. Germline assignment: CDR1 DFQATT and CDR2 SNEGSKA (reference sequence). V lost 3 bases to trimming and J lost 2 bases, with 7 bases between them. In TCRdb, the RT-PCR reads were re-called with MiXCR into one record per CDR3 protein. Seen here are around 200,000 distinct CDR3 sequences, approximately 9.2% observed once, and the top ten hold roughly 11%. The sequence was collected from a man aged 45 to 65 who received an inactivated influenza vaccine. Source: non-naive T cells sorted from PBMCs, taken on the day of vaccination. The genes are TRBV20-1 and TRBJ2-2, with D uncertain. The DNA for the CDR3 is TGCAGTGCTAGCCAGACTAACACCGGGGAGCTGTTTTTT. Protein: CSASQTNTGELFF.